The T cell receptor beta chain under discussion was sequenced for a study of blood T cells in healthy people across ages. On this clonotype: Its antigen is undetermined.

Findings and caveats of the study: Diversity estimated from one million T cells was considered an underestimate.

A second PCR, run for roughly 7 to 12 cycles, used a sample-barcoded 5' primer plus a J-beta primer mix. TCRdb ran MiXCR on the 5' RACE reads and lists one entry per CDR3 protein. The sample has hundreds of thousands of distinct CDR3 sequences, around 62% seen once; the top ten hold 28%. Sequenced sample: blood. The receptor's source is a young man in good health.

CDR3 DNA sequence: TGCAGTGCTAGAGCCCCTGGAGGGCCCTATGGCTACACCTTC. Translating gives CSARAPGGPYGYTF. The rearrangement links TRBV20-1 to TRBJ1-2, with D hard to call. The CDR3 sequence is 14 residues long. With 1 base removed from V and 4 bases from J, the gap between germline ends came to 13 bases. Germline V gene sequence: CDR1 DFQATT, CDR2 SNEGSKA (reference sequence).